The 10 T cell receptor beta chains listed next were all sequenced from one sample in a study of blood T cell repertoires in COVID-19 (dated by TCRdb to the early 2020s). The library was prepared using the immunoSEQ multiplex PCR assay. TCRdb took this table from immuneACCESS and kept in-frame rearrangements with V and J called. Such tables lack part of the clones; where checked against another copy, unresolved V genes explain under half of the gap, and the rest is unexplained. The sample includes about 180,000 clones, with about 91% observed a single time. Under 4.5% of the sample is held by the ten biggest clonotypes. The sample consisted of peripheral blood. Receptors originate from a woman in her 30s with acute or convalescent COVID-19.

This chain joins TRBV7-8 and TRBJ1-6; possible D gene TRBD1, 6 bases. From germline, CDR1 is SGHVS and CDR2 FQNEAQ. Deletions cut 3 bases from V and 7 bases from J, with 13 bases between. The CDR3 totals 15 residues. In DNA form, the CDR3 reads TGTGCCAGCAGCTTCTCCGGACAGTCGAATTCACCCCTCCACTTT. Translation: CASSFSGQSNSPLHF.

The chain recombines TRBV28 with TRBJ1-2; D might be TRBD1 (5 bases). Trimming shortened V by 3 bases and J by 8 bases, and 19 bases separated the two germline ends. Germline V lookup: CDR1 MDHEN, CDR2 SYDVKM. This CDR3 contains 15 residues. CDR3 sequence reads: CASSLGGPARRGYTF. CDR3 sequence (DNA): TGTGCCAGCAGTTTGGGGGGTCCGGCGCGTCGAGGCTACACCTTC.

This rearrangement joins TRBV2 to TRBJ2-1; TRBD2 is a possible D gene (5 bases). The CDR3 is 15 residues long. The V end was cut by 5 bases, the J end by 3 bases, with 14 bases between. CDR1 is SNHLY, CDR2 FYNNEI, per germline. The CDR3 sequence is CASSSLAGNYNEQFF. CDR3 nucleotides: TGTGCCAGCAGTTCCTTAGCCGGGAACTACAATGAGCAGTTCTTC.

This clone has more than one count but fewer than ten. The chain has TRBV7-2 and TRBJ2-2, with a weak D call TRBD1 (5 bases). The V end was cut by 5 bases, the J end by 8 bases, with 6 bases between. The CDR3 spans 11 residues. Germline CDR1 reads SGHTA; CDR2 reads FQGNSA. The CDR3 protein is CASSPGGELFF. CDR3 sequence (DNA): TGTGCCAGCAGCCCAGGGGGGGAGCTGTTTTTT.

The rearrangement joins TRBV18 to TRBJ1-1, with 8 bases that match TRBD1. The CDR3 contains 14 residues. The germline V gene has CDR1 KGHSH and CDR2 LQKENI. V shed 9 bases, J shed 6 bases, and the junction held 12 bases outside the gene matches. For the CDR3, the DNA is TGTGCCAGTTCGAACGGGATACAGGGGGCTGAAGCTTTCTTT. Protein sequence: CASSNGIQGAEAFF.

The chain couples TRBV5-5 to TRBJ2-1; no clear D. Germline V gene data show CDR1 as SGHKS and CDR2 as YYEKEE (reference sequence). V lost 5 bases and J 6 bases, leaving 9 bases between the germline ends. This CDR3 region has 12 residues. CDR3 nucleotides: TGTGCCAGCAGTCCCCCAGTCAATGAGCAGTTCTTC. It is translated as CASSPPVNEQFF.

This clone showed up just once. The gene calls are TRBV28 and TRBJ2-7, with TRBD1 matching 10 bases. The germline V gene encodes CDR1 MDHEN and CDR2 SYDVKM. The V gene end was trimmed by 4 bases and the J gene end by 4 bases; junction bases not matched to a gene: 1. The CDR3 contains 13 residues. The CDR3 bases are TGTGCCAGCAGTTGGGACAGGGGTTACGAGCAGTACTTC. Translating it yields CASSWDRGYEQYF.

This chain's CDR3 is CASRSTSTDTQYF. The CDR3 DNA reads TGCGCCAGCAGATCGACTAGCACAGATACGCAGTATTTT. The J gene is TRBJ2-3, the V gene TRBV4-1; no clear D. The CDR3 spans 13 residues. V was pared by 6 bases and J by 0 bases, with 7 bases between. Germline V gene sequence: CDR1 MGHRA, CDR2 YSYEKL.

The chain combines TRBV15 with TRBJ2-7; no clear D. CDR3 length: 12 amino acids. Trimming shortened V by 2 bases and J by 7 bases, and 9 bases separated the two germline ends. CDR1 is LNHNV and CDR2 is YYDKDF in the germline V gene (reference sequence). CDR3 loop: CATSRSTGEQYF. DNA for the CDR3: TGTGCCACCAGCAGAAGCACCGGGGAGCAGTACTTC.

J is TRBJ2-3 and V is TRBV5-4; TRBD1 matches 8 bases. Trimming removed 4 bases from V and 6 bases from J; junction bases left unmatched: 10. This CDR3 is built from 15 residues. The germline V gene encodes CDR1 SGHNT and CDR2 YYREEE (reference sequence). The CDR3 region has the DNA TGTGCCAGCAGCGGCGACAGGGGAGTAGGGGATACGCAGTATTTT. This translates into CASSGDRGVGDTQYF.